This T cell receptor (beta chain) was profiled in a study of T-cell reconstitution after alpha-beta-depleted transplantation in children. The TCRbeta library incorporated unique molecular identifiers. TCRdb recomputed calls from the PCR reads with MiXCR, one row per CDR3 protein. Of about 200,000 distinct CDR3 sequences detected, about 8.4% appear once; the ten largest clones hold 35%. Study-wide results and caveats: Newly generated T cells supplied most T-cell counts and diversity one year post-transplant.

As to this clonotype: Its cognate antigen is unknown.

This CDR3 has 12 residues. Germline V gene data show CDR1 as SGHRS and CDR2 as YFSETQ. V lost 2 bases to trimming and J lost 10 bases, with 10 bases between them. This rearrangement joins TRBV5-1 to TRBJ2-1, with unresolved D. The origin of this receptor is a male patient aged 2 to 10 who had a stem cell transplant for acute myeloid leukemia, so the T cells may come from the graft donor. The sequencing used PBMCs, mostly from graft donor cells, collected 360 days after TCRalphabeta/CD19-depleted stem cell transplant. CDR3 protein: CASSFPGPEQFF. The CDR3 bases are TGCGCCAGCAGCTTCCCGGGCCCGGAGCAGTTCTTC.